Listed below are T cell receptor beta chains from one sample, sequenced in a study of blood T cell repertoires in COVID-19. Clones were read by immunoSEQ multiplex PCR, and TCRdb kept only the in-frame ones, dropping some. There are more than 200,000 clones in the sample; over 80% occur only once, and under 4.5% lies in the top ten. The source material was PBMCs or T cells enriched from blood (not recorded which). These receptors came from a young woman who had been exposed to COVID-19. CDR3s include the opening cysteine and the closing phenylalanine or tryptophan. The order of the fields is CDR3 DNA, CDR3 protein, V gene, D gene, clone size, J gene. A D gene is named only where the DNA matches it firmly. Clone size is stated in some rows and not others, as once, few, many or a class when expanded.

DNA: TGCGCCAGCAGCTTAAGCAGGGGGCAAGGGTTTAGCAATCAGCCCCAGCATTTT; CDR3: CASSLSRGQGFSNQPQHF; V: TRBV5-1; D: TRBD1; size: few; J: TRBJ1-5
DNA: TGTGCCAGCAGCGTAGCAGGGATGAACACTGAAGCTTTCTTT; CDR3: CASSVAGMNTEAFF; V: TRBV9; D: .; size: .; J: TRBJ1-1
DNA: TGTGCCAGCAGTCTCTCACCGGGGGTTCAGAACGAGCAGTACTTC; CDR3: CASSLSPGVQNEQYF; V: TRBV28; D: .; size: .; J: TRBJ2-7
DNA: TGTGCCAGCAGTTCCCAGGGGGGCGGCTACACCTTC; CDR3: CASSSQGGGYTF; V: TRBV28; D: TRBD1; size: .; J: TRBJ1-2
DNA: TGTGCCAGCAGCTTGGTCGGCAGGGCCTATGGCTACACCTTC; CDR3: CASSLVGRAYGYTF; V: TRBV5-4; D: .; size: .; J: TRBJ1-2
DNA: TGCGCCAGCAGCTTGACTAGCGGGTTATTGAATGAGCAGTTCTTC; CDR3: CASSLTSGLLNEQFF; V: TRBV5-1; D: TRBD2; size: .; J: TRBJ2-1
DNA: TGTGCCAGCAGCGTAGACGGGAGCGCAGATACGCAGTATTTT; CDR3: CASSVDGSADTQYF; V: TRBV9; D: .; size: .; J: TRBJ2-3
DNA: TGTGCCAGCAGCTTAGGCGACTCTGGGGCCAACGTCCTGACTTTC; CDR3: CASSLGDSGANVLTF; V: TRBV7-6; D: .; size: .; J: TRBJ2-6
DNA: TGTGCCAGCAGTACCCGGACTTACACAGATACGCAGTATTTT; CDR3: CASSTRTYTDTQYF; V: TRBV28; D: .; size: .; J: TRBJ2-3
DNA: TGCGCCAGCAGCTTGGCCAAAGGACTAGCGGGAGGGCCAGTAGATACGCAGTATTTT; CDR3: CASSLAKGLAGGPVDTQYF; V: TRBV5-1; D: TRBD2; size: .; J: TRBJ2-3
DNA: TGTGCCAGCGTGGGGACTACACACAACTATGGCTACACCTTC; CDR3: CASVGTTHNYGYTF; V: TRBV27; D: .; size: .; J: TRBJ1-2
DNA: TGTGCCAGTAGTGAGCAACAGGGGGCGCCGGATGGCTACACCTTC; CDR3: CASSEQQGAPDGYTF; V: TRBV19; D: TRBD1; size: few; J: TRBJ1-2
DNA: TGTGCCAGCAGCATTACCGGGACAGGGGTTGAAAAACTGTTTTTT; CDR3: CASSITGTGVEKLFF; V: TRBV11-2; D: TRBD1; size: .; J: TRBJ1-4
DNA: TGTGCCAGCAGGCCGGGACAAAGCAATCAGCCCCAGCATTTT; CDR3: CASRPGQSNQPQHF; V: TRBV6-4; D: .; size: .; J: TRBJ1-5
DNA: TGCAGCGTTGGTTTGCAGGGGAGCGCATCTTTCTTT; CDR3: CSVGLQGSASFF; V: TRBV29-1; D: .; size: .; J: TRBJ1-1
DNA: TGTGCCACCAGTGACTCAGTGACTAGCGGGAGGGCAGTAAATGAGCAGTTCTTC; CDR3: CATSDSVTSGRAVNEQFF; V: TRBV24-1; D: TRBD2; size: .; J: TRBJ2-1
DNA: TGTGCCAGCAGCCTCGGGACAGGGCCTCAAAAACTGTTTTTT; CDR3: CASSLGTGPQKLFF; V: TRBV7-2; D: TRBD1; size: .; J: TRBJ1-4
DNA: TGTGCCAGCAGCAACGTAGCGGCAGATACGCAGTATTTT; CDR3: CASSNVAADTQYF; V: TRBV5-6; D: .; size: .; J: TRBJ2-3
DNA: TGCGCCAGCAGCCTGAAATTTCAACAGTGGGCAGATACGCAGTATTTT; CDR3: CASSLKFQQWADTQYF; V: TRBV4-1; D: .; size: .; J: TRBJ2-3
DNA: TGTGCCAGCAGCCCCTGGACAGGGGGAAGCGGTCAGCCCCAGCATTTT; CDR3: CASSPWTGGSGQPQHF; V: TRBV7-6; D: TRBD1; size: .; J: TRBJ1-5
DNA: TGTGCCAGCAGCTTAGGGGCGAACTCAGGCGAAGCTTTCTTT; CDR3: CASSLGANSGEAFF; V: TRBV7-2; D: .; size: .; J: TRBJ1-1
DNA: TGTGCCCTTCAGGCGGGGTTTACCTACGAGCAGTACTTC; CDR3: CALQAGFTYEQYF; V: TRBV30; D: .; size: .; J: TRBJ2-7
DNA: TGTGCCAGCAGCGTGGGACTAGCGGATGGCACAGATACGCAGTATTTT; CDR3: CASSVGLADGTDTQYF; V: TRBV9; D: TRBD2; size: .; J: TRBJ2-3
DNA: TGTGCCAGCAGTCACGACAGGGCCTCTAATGAAAAACTGTTTTTT; CDR3: CASSHDRASNEKLFF; V: TRBV27; D: TRBD1; size: .; J: TRBJ1-4
DNA: TGTGCCAGCAGCCCCCGAAGGCTAGCGGCTGAGCAGTACTTC; CDR3: CASSPRRLAAEQYF; V: TRBV5-6; D: TRBD2; size: many; J: TRBJ2-7
DNA: TGTGCCAGCAGTTACTTCCCTAGGGGCACCGGGGAGCTGTTTTTT; CDR3: CASSYFPRGTGELFF; V: TRBV6-5; D: .; size: .; J: TRBJ2-2
DNA: TGTGCCAGCAGCTTCGGACAGGGGAGCTATGGCTACACCTTC; CDR3: CASSFGQGSYGYTF; V: TRBV11-1; D: TRBD1; size: few; J: TRBJ1-2
DNA: TGTGCCAGCTCACCCTTGACAGGGGCTACCACTGAAGCTTTCTTT; CDR3: CASSPLTGATTEAFF; V: TRBV18; D: TRBD1; size: .; J: TRBJ1-1
DNA: TGTGCCAGCAGTTCCGGGACAGGGCGGCCGAACACTGAAGCTTTCTTT; CDR3: CASSSGTGRPNTEAFF; V: TRBV28; D: TRBD1; size: .; J: TRBJ1-1
DNA: TGTGCCAGCAGCCCTTCCCCTACAGGGGGCCTTAGACGTACAGATACGCAGTATTTT; CDR3: CASSPSPTGGLRRTDTQYF; V: TRBV5-5; D: TRBD1; size: .; J: TRBJ2-3
DNA: TGTGCCAGCAGCTTAAGGGGTCGGGCTCAACTACACGAGCAGTACTTC; CDR3: CASSLRGRAQLHEQYF; V: TRBV7-8; D: .; size: .; J: TRBJ2-7
DNA: TGTGCCAGCAGTTGGTCTGGCAGGGTTAATGAAAAACTGTTTTTT; CDR3: CASSWSGRVNEKLFF; V: TRBV27; D: .; size: .; J: TRBJ1-4
DNA: TGTGCCGGCCGGGACAGTTACAATGAGCAGTTCTTC; CDR3: CAGRDSYNEQFF; V: TRBV30; D: TRBD1; size: once; J: TRBJ2-1
DNA: TGTGCCAGCTCACCACGGCCCCCCGGACAGTTCTACGAGCAGTACTTC; CDR3: CASSPRPPGQFYEQYF; V: TRBV18; D: .; size: .; J: TRBJ2-7
DNA: TGTGCCGACCGTCGATCCCGGCTAGCGGGAGTCAACGAGCAGTACTTC; CDR3: CADRRSRLAGVNEQYF; V: TRBV5-3; D: TRBD2; size: .; J: TRBJ2-7
DNA: TGTGCCAGTAGTACCAACAGGGTCTCCGGGGAGCTGTTTTTT; CDR3: CASSTNRVSGELFF; V: TRBV19; D: .; size: few; J: TRBJ2-2
DNA: TGTGCCAGCAGCTGGAGGGGTCTGACGAGCGGTAATCCTCAGTATTTT; CDR3: CASSWRGLTSGNPQYF; V: TRBV5-4; D: .; size: .; J: TRBJ2-3
DNA: TGTGCCAGCAATCCGGGGACAGGGGCCACCTACGAGCAGTACTTC; CDR3: CASNPGTGATYEQYF; V: TRBV6-5; D: TRBD1; size: .; J: TRBJ2-7
DNA: TGTGCCAGTAGTAGCGGACAGGTAGAGCAGTTCTTC; CDR3: CASSSGQVEQFF; V: TRBV19; D: TRBD1; size: once; J: TRBJ2-1
DNA: TGTGCCAGCAGCCCACAGGGGGAAAGTGAAGCTTTCTTT; CDR3: CASSPQGESEAFF; V: TRBV16; D: TRBD1; size: .; J: TRBJ1-1
DNA: TGTGCCAGTCTAGGGGGCGGCTACGAGCAGTACTTC; CDR3: CASLGGGYEQYF; V: TRBV19; D: TRBD1; size: .; J: TRBJ2-7